Listed here are 27 T cell receptor beta chains from one sample, sequenced in a study of shared clonotypes between healthy human individuals. Libraries were prepared by immunoSEQ multiplex PCR; TCRdb keeps only in-frame clonotypes and omits some of them. The table records about 470,000 clones, 70% to 80% of them present only once. The material sequenced was PBMCs. Source of these receptors: a woman in her 40s in good health. Some clones in this sample may be carry-over from other donors' samples.

V is TRBV5-1 and J is TRBJ2-7; TRBD2 aligns across 7 bases. This CDR3 comprises 15 residues. From germline, CDR1 is SGHRS and CDR2 YFSETQ. V lost 4 bases and J lost 5; bases outside the gene matches: 12. Written as DNA, the CDR3 is TGCGCCAGCAGCCCAACCGGGACTACCGGGAACGAGCAGTACTTC. It codes for CASSPTGTTGNEQYF.

This sequence joins TRBV27 and TRBJ2-4, with D tentatively TRBD1 (6 bases). Trimming left V 5 bases short and J 3 bases short, with 17 bases between. CDR3 length: 16 residues. Germline CDR1 is MNHEY and CDR2 is SMNVEV (reference sequence). The CDR3 nucleotides are TGTGCCAGCAGTACGTCCCGGGACAAGGGCAAAAACATTCAGTACTTC. This translates into CASSTSRDKGKNIQYF.

This rearrangement joins TRBV30 to TRBJ2-1; D perhaps matches TRBD2 (6 bases). The CDR3 runs 11 residues. CDR1 and CDR2 (germline): GTSNPN, SVGIG (reference sequence). V lost 6 bases and J lost 7, with 10 bases in between. The CDR3 coding sequence is TGTGCCTGTACTAGCCTAAATGAGCAGTTCTTC. Amino acid sequence: CACTSLNEQFF.

Only a few counts were recorded for this clone. The chain joins TRBV2 to TRBJ2-7; either TRBD1 or TRBD2 may supply D (5 bases each). This CDR3 has 16 residues. Per germline, CDR1 SNHLY and CDR2 FYNNEI. Trimming took 7 bases from V and 0 from J, leaving 19 bases between them. The CDR3 DNA reads TGTGCCAGCATCCTAGGGTGGGGACCAAGCTCCTACGAGCAGTACTTC. It is translated as CASILGWGPSSYEQYF.

The genes are TRBV5-1 and TRBJ2-3; the D gene is possibly TRBD1 (6 bases). This CDR3 contains 13 residues. CDR1 is SGHRS and CDR2 is YFSETQ in the germline V gene. Trimming stripped 4 bases from V and 1 base from J, with 7 bases between. The CDR3: CASSGTRTDTQYF. CDR3 nucleotide sequence: TGCGCCAGCAGCGGGACACGCACAGATACGCAGTATTTT.

The V call is TRBV27, the J call TRBJ2-3; D remains ambiguous. The V gene lost 4 bases and the J gene lost 6 bases, with 17 bases spanning the gap. CDR1 is MNHEY and CDR2 is SMNVEV in the germline V gene (reference sequence). The CDR3 has 15 amino acids. The CDR3 DNA reads as TGTGCCAGCAGTTCCCCGGGCCCCGTTCGGGATACGCAGTATTTT. Translating it yields CASSSPGPVRDTQYF.

This clone has a single count. The identical CDR3 is also encoded by other nucleotide sequences in the sample. The rearrangement uses TRBV2 and TRBJ2-5; D gene uncertain. This CDR3 has 11 residues. V lost 2 bases and J lost 5, with 3 bases in between. CDR1 and CDR2 (germline): SNHLY, FYNNEI. CDR3: CASSERETQYF. CDR3 in DNA: TGTGCCAGCAGTGAACGTGAGACCCAGTACTTC.

This clone came up a few times. This chain connects TRBV7-2 to TRBJ1-3, with D tentatively TRBD1 (5 bases). CDR1 and CDR2 from the germline V gene are SGHTA and FQGNSA. Deletions cut 1 base from V and 0 bases from J, with 10 bases between. The CDR3 has 16 amino acids. As DNA, the CDR3 is TGTGCCAGCAGCTTAGGACCCCAGGGCTCTGGAAACACCATATATTTT. Encoded protein: CASSLGPQGSGNTIYF.

A single count supports this clone. The genes are TRBV5-4 and TRBJ1-1; D perhaps matches TRBD1 (5 bases). Deletions cut 4 bases from V and 3 bases from J, with 16 bases between. The CDR3 is 15 residues long. Germline CDR1 SGHNT, CDR2 YYREEE (reference sequence). The CDR3 bases are TGTGCCAGCAGCATTGGTCGCAGGGCGGACACTGAAGCTTTCTTT. As protein: CASSIGRRADTEAFF.

The V call is TRBV6-4, the J call TRBJ2-1; 8 positions agree with TRBD2. The CDR3 runs 16 residues. The V segment lost 1 base and the J segment 4 bases; nucleotides outside the gene matches: 6. The V gene's germline CDR1 is MRHNA and CDR2 SNTAGT. CDR3 residues: CASSDYPSGYYNEQFF. The CDR3 DNA is TGTGCCAGCAGTGACTACCCTAGCGGGTATTACAATGAGCAGTTCTTC.

The chain carries TRBV28 and TRBJ1-5, with TRBD1 identical over 9 bases. This CDR3 spans 16 amino acids. After removal of 7 bases from V and 6 bases from J, the junction contained 13 bases not matched to a gene. Germline V CDR1 and CDR2: MDHEN, SYDVKM. The CDR3 loop is CASIPPYGQGIQPQHF. CDR3 coding DNA: TGTGCCAGCATCCCCCCTTACGGACAGGGGATTCAGCCCCAGCATTTT.

The CDR3 spells CASSLVMAGGDSGANVLTF. CDR3 sequence (DNA): TGTGCCAGCAGCTTAGTGATGGCAGGGGGCGATAGTGGGGCCAACGTCCTGACTTTC. V gene TRBV7-9 combines with J gene TRBJ2-6, with 8 bases identical to TRBD1. The CDR3 sequence is 19 residues long. Germline V gives CDR1 SEHNR, CDR2 FQNEAQ (reference sequence). J lost 3 bases, V lost 1 base, and 11 bases had no gene match.

The J gene is TRBJ2-5, the V gene TRBV29-1; TRBD1 agrees at 10 bases. The last part of the DNA fits TRBJ2-7 better; the J call may be wrong. The CDR3 is 14 amino acids. The germline CDR1 and CDR2 sequences are SQVTM and ANQGSEA. The CDR3 bases are TGCAGCGTTGTGGACAGGGGGAGAATCTACGAGCAGTACTTC. Its translation is CSVVDRGRIYEQYF.

The rearrangement joins TRBV28 to TRBJ2-3, with a possible D match to TRBD1 (5 bases). Germline loops: CDR1 MDHEN, CDR2 SYDVKM. Trimming left V 8 bases short and J 0 bases short, with 15 bases between. The length of the CDR3 is 15 residues. The CDR3 region is CASSRQSTSTDTQYF. As DNA, the CDR3 is TGTGCCAGCTCACGACAGTCCACTAGCACAGATACGCAGTATTTT.

J is TRBJ2-1 and V is TRBV9; 9 bases are shared with TRBD2. CDR3 length equals 18 residues. CDR1 and CDR2 from the germline V gene are SGDLS and YYNGEE. V dropped 0 bases and J dropped 0; count of bases not matched to a gene: 7. The CDR3 sequence is CASSVGGNSGGSYNEQFF. As DNA, the CDR3 is TGTGCCAGCAGCGTAGGAGGGAATAGCGGGGGCTCCTACAATGAGCAGTTCTTC.

The chain uses TRBV23-1 and TRBJ1-2; the D gene is possibly TRBD1 (5 bases). TRBV23-1 is an ORF; its function is uncertain. Deletions cut 2 bases from V and 3 bases from J, with 19 bases between. The CDR3 loop spans 17 amino acids. CDR3 sequence (DNA): TGCGCCAGCAGTCAACCAGCCGGGACGCCCGGGGACTATGGCTACACCTTC. Residues: CASSQPAGTPGDYGYTF.

This sequence joins TRBV19 and TRBJ1-1; D is undetermined. The CDR3 consists of 16 residues. Germline CDR1 LNHDA, CDR2 SQIVND (reference sequence). V lost 1 base and J 0 bases, leaving 12 bases between the germline ends. CDR3 DNA: TGTGCCAGTAGTATAGGTCACCCGGGCATGAACACTGAAGCTTTCTTT. This gives the protein CASSIGHPGMNTEAFF.

This clone was found a few times. The V call is TRBV10-1, the J call TRBJ2-6; D remains ambiguous. Germline V gene data show CDR1 as WNHNN and CDR2 as SYGVQD (reference sequence). The CDR3 contains 13 residues. Between the trimmed V and J ends, which lost 8 bases and 0 bases, there was a span of 5 bases. The CDR3 nucleotides read TGCGCCAGCTCTGCCTCTGGGGCCAACGTCCTGACTTTC. This encodes CASSASGANVLTF.

This clone was picked up one time. V and J are TRBV10-2 and TRBJ2-7; tentative D call: TRBD2 (6 bases). Germline-derived CDR1 and CDR2 are WSHSY and SAAADI. Trimming removed 6 bases from V and 2 bases from J, with 14 bases in between. The CDR3 is 14 amino acids. The CDR3 DNA is TGCGCCAGCAGGTCACGGGACTCCCCCTACGAGCAGTACTTC. Its translation: CASRSRDSPYEQYF.

The J gene is TRBJ2-6, the V gene TRBV5-1, with D maybe TRBD2 (6 bases). CDR1 is SGHRS, CDR2 YFSETQ, per germline. Trimming took 3 bases from V and 0 from J, leaving 10 bases between them. This CDR3 has 16 residues. DNA for the CDR3: TGCGCCAGCAGCTCGGGGGATCTCTCTGGGGCCAACGTCCTGACTTTC. This encodes CASSSGDLSGANVLTF.

The sample holds many counts of this clone. V gene TRBV10-2 combines with J gene TRBJ1-3; 7 bases are a match to TRBD1. After removal of 3 bases from V and 0 bases from J, the junction contained 2 bases not matched to a gene. Germline CDR1 and CDR2: WSHSY and SAAADI. CDR3 size: 15 residues. CDR3 sequence: CASSDRGNSGNTIYF. CDR3 coding DNA: TGCGCCAGCAGTGACAGGGGGAACTCTGGAAACACCATATATTTT.

The gene calls are TRBV28 and TRBJ1-4; no definite D call. The CDR3 covers 14 residues. Germline V CDR1 and CDR2: MDHEN, SYDVKM. The V end was cut by 3 bases, the J end by 8 bases, with 13 bases between. CDR3 in DNA: TGTGCCAGCAGTTTGGTTAGGGCTTGGGAAAAACTGTTTTTT. It specifies CASSLVRAWEKLFF.

The V call is TRBV10-1, the J call TRBJ2-3; 10 bases line up with TRBD2. This CDR3 has 16 residues. Per germline, CDR1 WNHNN and CDR2 SYGVQD (reference sequence). After removal of 0 bases from V and 4 bases from J, the junction contained 4 bases not matched to a gene. The DNA of the CDR3 is TGCGCCAGCAGTGAGTCGCTGCTAGCGGGAGCAGATACGCAGTATTTT. Its protein is CASSESLLAGADTQYF.

The chain recombines TRBV30 with TRBJ1-2; a weak D match, TRBD1 (5 bases). The germline V and J ends were trimmed by 0 bases and 4 bases, with 9 bases remaining between them. In germline, CDR1 is GTSNPN, CDR2 SVGIG (reference sequence). The CDR3 runs to 13 residues. DNA for the CDR3: TGTGCCTGGAGTGTGGGGCCCAGCTATGGCTACACCTTC. It yields the protein CAWSVGPSYGYTF. Using reference TRBV30 and TRBJ1-2 for the parts outside the CDR3, the full variable domain is SQTIHQWPATLVQPVGSPLSLECTVEGTSNPNLYWYRQAAGRGLQLLFYSVGIGQISSEVPQNLSASRPQDRQFILSSKKLLLSDSGFYLCAWSVGPSYGYTFGSGTRLTVV.

The gene calls are TRBV6-5 and TRBJ2-1; TRBD2 might be the D (5 bases). The CDR3 loop spans 15 amino acids. The germline V gene encodes CDR1 MNHEY and CDR2 SVGAGI. Between the trimmed V and J ends, which lost 2 bases and 7 bases, there was a span of 15 bases. CDR3 coding DNA: TGTGCCAGCAGTTACGGAGCGCAATCGGGGAATGAGCAGTTCTTC. Residues: CASSYGAQSGNEQFF.

The J gene is TRBJ2-7, the V gene TRBV21-1; TRBD2 is taken as the D call from the table, unchecked against the DNA. TRBV21-1 is noted as a pseudogene. The CDR3 loop spans 18 amino acids. The DNA of the CDR3 is TGTGCCAGCACTTCACCGGGACTAGCGGGAGGGGAAGAGTACGAGCAGTACTTC. Its translation is CASTSPGLAGGEEYEQYF.

The rearrangement uses TRBV7-2 and TRBJ1-1, with D possibly being TRBD1 (6 bases). The V and J ends lost 2 bases and 10 bases respectively, with 17 bases between them. There are 14 residues in the CDR3. Germline-derived CDR1 and CDR2 are SGHTA and FQGNSA. This chain's CDR3 is CASSLRQDQGGAFF. The CDR3 DNA reads TGTGCCAGCAGCTTAAGGCAGGACCAAGGGGGAGCTTTCTTT. The entire variable domain, with the rest obtained from reference TRBV7-2 and TRBJ1-1, is as follows: GAGVSQSPSNKVTEKGKDVELRCDPISGHTALYWYRQSLGQGLEFLIYFQGNSAPDKSGLPSDRFSAERTGGSVSTLTIQRTQQEDSAVYLCASSLRQDQGGAFFGQGTRLTVV.